These 32 T cell receptor beta chains originate from one sample sequenced in a study of cytomegalovirus exposure and HLA in healthy donors. A multiplex PCR was run with 60 Vbeta primers and 13 Jbeta primers. Profiled with immunoSEQ multiplex PCR; TCRdb holds only in-frame clones, not every one. The top ten hold 9% to 9.5% of the sample, which has about 91,000 clones, more than 75% seen once. Sample: PBMCs. All receptors come from a man younger than 45 in good health and CMV-seropositive.

The gene calls are TRBV6-4 and TRBJ2-1, with TRBD2 matching over 7 bases. The CDR3 contains 15 residues. CDR1 MRHNA and CDR2 SNTAGT come from the germline V gene. With V trimmed by 4 bases and J by 3 bases, 6 bases remained unmatched. The CDR3 nucleotides are TGTGCCAGCAGTGCCTCTAGCGGAGGCTACAATGAGCAGTTCTTC. It codes for CASSASSGGYNEQFF.

This clone was detected only a few times. This chain links TRBV19 with TRBJ2-7, with a tentative D call TRBD2 (5 bases). CDR1 is LNHDA, CDR2 SQIVND, per germline (reference sequence). This CDR3 is built from 13 residues. V dropped 5 bases and J dropped 5 bases, with 13 bases sitting between them. The CDR3 protein is CASSLVAGDEQYF. In nucleotides, the CDR3 is TGTGCCAGTAGTCTCGTTGCGGGCGACGAGCAGTACTTC.

This chain uses TRBV5-1 with TRBJ2-1; possibly TRBD1 for D (5 bases). V dropped 0 bases and J dropped 3 bases, with 13 bases sitting between them. Germline V CDR1 and CDR2: SGHRS, YFSETQ. This CDR3 has 16 residues. CDR3 region: CASSLAVLGLYNEQFF. The DNA for the CDR3 is TGCGCCAGCAGCTTGGCGGTGCTGGGGCTCTACAATGAGCAGTTCTTC.

The chain recombines TRBV28 with TRBJ2-1; D is perhaps TRBD1 (8 bases). The V end lost 6 bases, the J end lost 8 bases, and 38 bases lay between the germline ends. Per the germline V gene, CDR1 is MDHEN and CDR2 is SYDVKM. The CDR3 spans 21 residues. DNA for the CDR3: TGTGCCAGCAGCCAGATAGACAGGGGAGGTGGCGGGAGATCAATGGCAGATGAGCAGTTCTTC. Translated: CASSQIDRGGGGRSMADEQFF.

The genes are TRBV4-1 and TRBJ2-2; D is possibly TRBD1 (5 bases). The V and J ends lost 3 bases and 10 bases respectively, with 18 bases between them. Per germline, CDR1 MGHRA and CDR2 YSYEKL. This CDR3 region has 15 residues. CDR3 sequence reads: CASSHIVRDSPELFF. For the CDR3, the DNA is TGCGCCAGCAGCCACATCGTCAGGGATTCCCCGGAGCTGTTTTTT.

The V call is TRBV7-6, the J call TRBJ2-1, with D possibly being TRBD2 (5 bases). CDR3 length equals 15 residues. The germline V gene has CDR1 SGHVS and CDR2 FNYEAQ. V lost 2 bases, J lost 5 bases, and 13 bases lay in between. The CDR3 loop is CASSLFLGADNEQFF. The DNA of the CDR3 is TGTGCCAGCAGCTTATTCCTGGGAGCCGACAATGAGCAGTTCTTC.

This clone has a handful of counts. The rearrangement uses TRBV16 and TRBJ2-4; the match to TRBD1 covers 10 bases. Trimming took 0 bases from V and 6 from J; bases not matched to a gene: 2. The germline gives CDR1 KGHSY, CDR2 FQNENV. The CDR3 runs 15 residues. CDR3 protein: CASSQSGDRGNIQYF. The DNA of the CDR3 is TGTGCCAGCAGCCAATCAGGGGACAGGGGAAACATTCAGTACTTC.

V and J are TRBV19 and TRBJ1-2; D may be TRBD1 (6 bases). The ends were cut back, 5 bases at V and 0 bases at J, with 13 bases in the middle. Germline CDR1 LNHDA, CDR2 SQIVND (reference sequence). The CDR3 totals 15 residues. The CDR3 protein is CASSLQQGANYGYTF. The CDR3 DNA is TGTGCCAGTAGTTTGCAACAGGGAGCTAACTATGGCTACACCTTC.

The rearrangement links TRBV27 to TRBJ1-5; TRBD1 is a possible D gene (5 bases). Germline V lookup: CDR1 MNHEY, CDR2 SMNVEV (reference sequence). V was cut by 3 bases and J by 8 bases, with 14 bases left in between. The CDR3 totals 14 residues. CDR3 residues: CASSFGGRNEPQHF. Written as DNA, the CDR3 is TGTGCCAGCAGTTTCGGGGGGAGGAATGAGCCCCAGCATTTT.

The V call is TRBV27, the J call TRBJ2-7, with 9 positions matching TRBD1. Germline V CDR1 and CDR2: MNHEY, SMNVEV (reference sequence). V trimming: 4 bases; J trimming: 2 bases; junction bases outside the gene matches: 9. The CDR3 length is 16 residues. CDR3 DNA sequence: TGTGCCAGCAGTTACCGGCCCGGGACAGGGACCTACGAGCAGTACTTC. Protein sequence: CASSYRPGTGTYEQYF.

The chain links TRBV5-8 to TRBJ2-7; 7 bases match TRBD1. CDR3 length: 13 residues. The V gene end was trimmed by 0 bases and the J gene end by 5 bases; junction bases not matched to a gene: 2. Germline V CDR1 and CDR2: SGHTS, YDEGEE. The CDR3 loop reads CASSLGQGHEQYF. In nucleotides, the CDR3 is TGTGCCAGCAGCTTGGGACAGGGTCACGAGCAGTACTTC.

The chain uses TRBV28 and TRBJ2-7, with D possibly TRBD1 on 5 matching bases. The length of the CDR3 is 13 residues. Germline V CDR1 and CDR2: MDHEN, SYDVKM. V lost 3 bases to trimming and J lost 3 bases, with 9 bases between them. CDR3 bases: TGTGCCAGCAGTTTGACAGCTAGCTACGAGCAGTACTTC. Protein sequence: CASSLTASYEQYF.

The chain couples TRBV2 to TRBJ1-1, with 8 nucleotides matching TRBD1. CDR3 length equals 14 residues. Trimming cost V 3 bases and J 8 bases; bases outside gene matches: 8. Germline V gene data show CDR1 as SNHLY and CDR2 as FYNNEI. CDR3 protein: CASSEGRGDREAFF. The CDR3 nucleotides are TGTGCCAGCAGTGAGGGGCGCGGGGACAGGGAAGCTTTCTTT.

The genes are TRBV28 and TRBJ1-1, with 11 bases identical to TRBD1. After removal of 6 bases from V and 5 bases from J, the junction contained 20 bases not matched to a gene. Germline CDR1 and CDR2: MDHEN and SYDVKM. This CDR3 comprises 19 residues. For the CDR3, the DNA is TGTGCCAGCAGGACAATCGGGACAGGGGGAATCATGAGGCAAACTGAAGCTTTCTTT. Its protein is CASRTIGTGGIMRQTEAFF.

The chain is built from TRBV28 and TRBJ1-1; no clear D. Germline CDR1 reads MDHEN; CDR2 reads SYDVKM. V was trimmed by 7 bases and J by 1 base, leaving 4 bases between them. The CDR3 runs 11 residues. This CDR3 is CASTGNTEAFF. Written as DNA, the CDR3 is TGTGCCAGCACCGGGAACACTGAAGCTTTCTTT.

The rearrangement links TRBV19 to TRBJ2-3; 9 bases agree with TRBD2. The germline CDR1 and CDR2 sequences are LNHDA and SQIVND (reference sequence). With V trimmed by 1 base and J by 3 bases, 5 bases remained unmatched. The CDR3 spans 16 residues. CDR3 region: CASSIGLAVKTDTQYF. In nucleotides, the CDR3 is TGTGCCAGTAGTATAGGACTAGCGGTTAAGACAGATACGCAGTATTTT.

The chain combines TRBV27 with TRBJ1-2; D might be TRBD1 (6 bases). Germline CDR1 is MNHEY and CDR2 is SMNVEV (reference sequence). The germline V and J ends were trimmed by 6 bases and 7 bases, with 12 bases remaining between them. CDR3 length: 12 amino acids. CDR3 in DNA: TGTGCCAGCAGCCCAGGGGCCGGTGGCTACACCTTC. Translating gives CASSPGAGGYTF.

This clone occurred once. The rearrangement uses TRBV15 and TRBJ2-5; D perhaps matches TRBD2 (8 bases). Germline V gene sequence: CDR1 LNHNV, CDR2 YYDKDF (reference sequence). This CDR3 spans 16 amino acids. Trimming removed 6 bases at V and 5 bases at J, with 22 bases between. CDR3 nucleotides: TGTGCCACCAGGGTCAGGGGGAGCGGGAGAGGCGAGACCCAGTACTTC. It yields the protein CATRVRGSGRGETQYF.

The chain employs TRBV7-9 and TRBJ2-1; 11 bases fit TRBD2. V lost 5 bases to trimming and J lost 10 bases; unmatched junction nucleotides: 16. The CDR3 is 17 residues long. Germline assignment: CDR1 SEHNR and CDR2 FQNEAQ (reference sequence). The DNA for the CDR3 is TGTGCCAGCAGCCCCGGCGGTAGCGGGAGGGCCCGGTGGGAGCAGTTCTTC. It specifies CASSPGGSGRARWEQFF.

This clone was found once. This sample includes further DNA sequences coding for the same CDR3. The rearrangement uses TRBV19 and TRBJ1-5, with a weak D call TRBD1 (6 bases). V dropped 8 bases and J dropped 5 bases, with 13 bases sitting between them. Germline V gene lookup returns CDR1 LNHDA and CDR2 SQIVND (reference sequence). This CDR3 contains 13 residues. The CDR3 bases are TGTGCCAGTTTAGGACAGCTGTATCAGCCCCAGCATTTT. The encoded protein is CASLGQLYQPQHF.

The chain recombines TRBV30 with TRBJ2-1, with TRBD2 identical over 8 bases. Unmatched junction bases numbered 2, after V lost 0 bases and J lost 4 bases. This CDR3 spans 14 amino acids. Germline V gene data show CDR1 as GTSNPN and CDR2 as SVGIG (reference sequence). The CDR3 reads CAWSVASGYNEQFF. CDR3 nucleotide sequence: TGTGCCTGGAGTGTGGCTAGCGGGTACAATGAGCAGTTCTTC.

The chain joins TRBV5-1 to TRBJ2-2; D is perhaps TRBD1 (6 bases). CDR3 length equals 16 residues. V shed 2 bases and J shed 0 bases, with 11 bases lying between them. Germline V gene data show CDR1 as SGHRS and CDR2 as YFSETQ. The CDR3 DNA sequence: TGCGCCAGCAGCTTTTCGGACAGATCGAACACCGGGGAGCTGTTTTTT. Residues: CASSFSDRSNTGELFF.

This clone was found once. V usage is TRBV6-1 and J usage is TRBJ1-1, with 12 bases that match TRBD1. Germline CDR1 is MNHNS and CDR2 is SASEGT. Trimming at V came to 0 bases and at J to 0 bases, leaving 11 bases not matched to a gene. CDR3 length: 20 residues. The DNA of the CDR3 is TGTGCCAGCAGTGAAGCAATCACCGGGACAGGGGGCGAGATGAACACTGAAGCTTTCTTT. Amino acids: CASSEAITGTGGEMNTEAFF.

The rearrangement uses TRBV27 and TRBJ1-1; D is uncertain. Germline V gives CDR1 MNHEY, CDR2 SMNVEV (reference sequence). The CDR3 contains 13 residues. V was clipped by 3 bases and J by 6 bases, with 11 bases between them. The CDR3 loop is CASSFLGSAEAFF. CDR3 sequence (DNA): TGTGCCAGCAGTTTTCTGGGCTCTGCTGAAGCTTTCTTT.

This rearrangement joins TRBV19 to TRBJ2-2, with 10 bases lining up with TRBD2. The CDR3 spans 17 residues. After removal of 4 bases from V and 3 bases from J, the junction contained 8 bases not matched to a gene. The germline CDR1 and CDR2 sequences are LNHDA and SQIVND (reference sequence). For the CDR3, the DNA is TGTGCCAGTAGTAATATAAGAGCGGGAGGGGACACCGGGGAGCTGTTTTTT. Amino acid sequence: CASSNIRAGGDTGELFF.

The rearrangement uses TRBV28 and TRBJ2-1, with TRBD2 matching over 7 bases. This CDR3 is 14 amino acids long. Looked up from germline, CDR1 is MDHEN and CDR2 is SYDVKM. Trimming cost V 5 bases and J 7 bases; bases outside gene matches: 8. The CDR3 here is CASSRAGARNEQFF. The CDR3 DNA follows: TGTGCCAGCAGTAGGGCGGGAGCAAGGAATGAGCAGTTCTTC.

The chain carries TRBV19 and TRBJ2-1, with TRBD1 matching over 7 bases. With V trimmed by 10 bases and J by 6 bases, 3 bases remained unmatched. The CDR3 consists of 11 residues. Germline V gene sequence: CDR1 LNHDA, CDR2 SQIVND (reference sequence). As DNA, the CDR3 is TGTGCCATCTCAGGGGGCAATGAGCAGTTCTTC. Translating gives CAISGGNEQFF.

The V gene is TRBV19, the J gene TRBJ2-7; 7 bases are shared with TRBD2. V lost 3 bases, J lost 7 bases, and 15 bases stayed unmatched. The CDR3 loop spans 16 amino acids. CDR1 is LNHDA and CDR2 is SQIVND in the germline V gene (reference sequence). The CDR3 region is CASSMWVAGIYDEQYF. The CDR3 DNA reads as TGTGCCAGTAGTATGTGGGTAGCGGGCATCTACGATGAGCAGTACTTC.

The V gene is TRBV6-6, the J gene TRBJ1-6; 7 bases are a match to TRBD1. V shed 4 bases, J shed 9 bases, and the junction held 9 bases outside the gene matches. CDR1 and CDR2 (germline): MNHNY, SVGAGI (reference sequence). The CDR3 contains 15 residues. The CDR3 DNA is TGTGCCAGCAGTTTGGTGCGACAGGGTATTTCACCCCTCCACTTT. Amino acids: CASSLVRQGISPLHF.

V gene TRBV7-3 combines with J gene TRBJ2-1, with 8 bases matching TRBD2. Germline CDR1 and CDR2: SGHTA and FQGTGA. V lost 2 bases, J lost 3 bases, and 6 bases stayed unmatched. This CDR3 is built from 16 residues. CDR3 amino acids: CASSLAKSGSYNEQFF. The CDR3 DNA sequence: TGTGCCAGCAGCTTAGCCAAAAGCGGGAGCTACAATGAGCAGTTCTTC.

Here the CDR3 DNA reads TGCAGCGTTGGGCGGCTAGCGGGCCCGCAAGAGACCCAGTACTTC. Residues: CSVGRLAGPQETQYF. V is TRBV29-1 and J is TRBJ2-5; 8 positions agree with TRBD2. The CDR3 length is 15 residues. The V and J ends lost 4 bases and 2 bases, in that order; junction bases with no gene match: 9. Germline assignment: CDR1 SQVTM and CDR2 ANQGSEA.

The count of this clone is one. The chain joins TRBV29-1 to TRBJ2-1; perhaps TRBD1 as D (5 bases). The CDR3 contains 12 residues. The V gene's germline CDR1 is SQVTM and CDR2 ANQGSEA. For the CDR3, the DNA is TGCAGTCCTCAGGGTGTTCGTTATGAGCAGTTCTTC. Translation gives CSPQGVRYEQFF.